A single sample is the source of the 23 T cell receptor beta chains below, sequenced in a study of blood T cell repertoires in COVID-19. Data came from immunoSEQ multiplex PCR; TCRdb stores just in-frame clones and leaves some out. Of about 200,000 clones in the sample, about 80% are singletons; the top ten hold more than 4.5%. Sequenced: PBMCs or T cells enriched from blood (not recorded which). All receptors come from an older woman with acute COVID-19.

The chain uses TRBV2 and TRBJ1-4; the D is unclear. With 6 bases removed from V and 10 bases from J, the gap between germline ends came to 9 bases. Germline CDR1 SNHLY, CDR2 FYNNEI. The CDR3 runs 11 residues. CDR3 in amino acids: CASRRIGKLFF. Here the CDR3 DNA reads TGTGCCAGCAGGAGGATCGGAAAACTGTTTTTT.

The rearrangement uses TRBV7-2 and TRBJ1-5; D not resolved. The CDR3 has 17 residues. V lost 0 bases, J lost 0 bases, and 12 bases lay in between. Germline assignment: CDR1 SGHTA and CDR2 FQGNSA. The CDR3 loop is CASSLAATPYSNQPQHF. The CDR3 DNA follows: TGTGCCAGCAGCTTAGCAGCCACCCCCTATAGCAATCAGCCCCAGCATTTT. Looking up the rest from reference TRBV7-2 and TRBJ1-5 gives the full variable domain: GAGVSQSPSNKVTEKGKDVELRCDPISGHTALYWYRQSLGQGLEFLIYFQGNSAPDKSGLPSDRFSAERTGGSVSTLTIQRTQQEDSAVYLCASSLAATPYSNQPQHFGDGTRLSIL.

The chain employs TRBV5-6 and TRBJ1-2; 9 bases align to TRBD1. The V gene's germline CDR1 is SGHDT and CDR2 YYEEEE. The CDR3 is 15 amino acids. Trimming took 8 bases from V and 8 from J; bases not matched to a gene: 16. CDR3 sequence (DNA): TGTGCCAGTAACCCTCCGGGACAGGGAGTTTCGGGCTACACCTTC. Translation gives CASNPPGQGVSGYTF.

The rearrangement links TRBV28 to TRBJ2-1; TRBD1 aligns across 9 bases. The CDR3 runs to 15 residues. The germline CDR1 and CDR2 sequences are MDHEN and SYDVKM. The trim removed 4 bases at V and 5 bases at J, leaving 6 bases unmatched. CDR3 sequence reads: CASSSLGTGHNEQFF. The CDR3 bases are TGTGCCAGCAGTTCCCTAGGGACAGGGCACAATGAGCAGTTCTTC.

This clone was seen just once. The chain has TRBV5-1 and TRBJ2-7; the D is unclear. The length of the CDR3 is 14 residues. CDR1 SGHRS and CDR2 YFSETQ come from the germline V gene. Trimming removed 4 bases from V and 0 bases from J, with 11 bases in between. The CDR3 region is CASSLRISSYEQYF. DNA of the CDR3: TGCGCCAGCAGCCTCAGGATAAGCTCCTACGAGCAGTACTTC.

This chain links TRBV28 with TRBJ1-5, with D maybe TRBD1 (6 bases). Trimming cost V 5 bases and J 0 bases, with 14 bases left between them. This CDR3 contains 16 residues. Germline V gene data show CDR1 as MDHEN and CDR2 as SYDVKM. CDR3 region: CASSTTGILSNQPQHF. The CDR3 region has the DNA TGTGCCAGCAGTACAACAGGGATCCTTAGCAATCAGCCCCAGCATTTT.

The chain couples TRBV5-1 to TRBJ1-4; 8 nucleotides align to TRBD1. Per the germline V gene, CDR1 is SGHRS and CDR2 is YFSETQ. J gave up 7 bases and V 5 bases, and 7 bases lay outside the gene matches. The CDR3 extends over 14 amino acids. CDR3 residues: CASSPRDRSEKLFF. The DNA for the CDR3 is TGCGCCAGCAGTCCCCGGGACAGGAGTGAAAAACTGTTTTTT.

The chain recombines TRBV28 with TRBJ1-1, with D perhaps matching TRBD1 (5 bases). Trimming removed 5 bases at V and 4 bases at J, with 17 bases between. The CDR3 length is 15 residues. The germline gives CDR1 MDHEN, CDR2 SYDVKM. This chain's CDR3 is CASSPYSIQGTEAFF. CDR3 in DNA: TGTGCCAGCAGTCCTTACAGCATCCAGGGCACTGAAGCTTTCTTT.

The chain couples TRBV7-8 to TRBJ1-2; D is possibly TRBD1 (6 bases). Germline V gene data show CDR1 as SGHVS and CDR2 as FQNEAQ. The CDR3 has 15 amino acids. V shed 5 bases and J shed 4 bases, with 17 bases lying between them. The CDR3 DNA reads as TGTGCCAGCAGCATGGGGGGGGCGCCCCCCTATGGCTACACCTTC. Translating gives CASSMGGAPPYGYTF.

Here the CDR3 reads CASSPYTQGPATAQYF. Written as DNA, the CDR3 is TGTGCCAGCAGCCCCTATACACAGGGGCCGGCCACCGCGCAGTACTTC. The rearrangement joins TRBV9 to TRBJ2-7; 7 nucleotides agree with TRBD1. This CDR3 has 16 amino acids. Germline trimming cut 4 bases from V and 9 bases from J; bases unmatched to any gene: 19. Per the germline V gene, CDR1 is SGDLS and CDR2 is YYNGEE. Variable domain in full (rest from reference TRBV9 and TRBJ2-7): DSGVTQTPKHLITATGQRVTLRCSPRSGDLSVYWYQQSLDQGLQFLIQYYNGEERAKGNILERFSAQQFPDLHSELNLSSLELGDSALYFCASSPYTQGPATAQYFGPGTRLTVT.

This clone turned up a few times. V and J are TRBV21-1 and TRBJ2-1; the tabulated D call, TRBD1, remains unverified against the DNA. TRBV21-1 is termed a pseudogene. CDR3 length: 14 amino acids. The CDR3 DNA is TGTGCCAGCAGCTCTACAGGGGGAAACTATGAGCAGTTCTTC. Its translation: CASSSTGGNYEQFF.

This sequence joins TRBV5-1 and TRBJ2-2, with a weak D call TRBD1 (8 bases). This CDR3 spans 15 amino acids. Trimming shortened V by 7 bases and J by 5 bases, and 18 bases separated the two germline ends. Germline lookup yields CDR1 SGHRS and CDR2 YFSETQ. The CDR3 here is CASSTGAAGTGELFF. CDR3 coding DNA: TGCGCCAGCTCGACAGGGGCAGCGGGGACCGGGGAGCTGTTTTTT.

The chain uses TRBV6-1 and TRBJ1-6; 8 bases map to TRBD1. The CDR3 length is 15 residues. The germline V gene encodes CDR1 MNHNS and CDR2 SASEGT. V lost 1 base to trimming and J lost 9 bases; unmatched junction nucleotides: 5. The CDR3, as DNA: TGTGCCAGCAGTGAAGAGACAGGGGTAAGTTCACCCCTCCACTTT. Encoded protein: CASSEETGVSSPLHF.

The chain uses TRBV3-1 (or the pseudogene TRBV3-2) and TRBJ1-5; D may be TRBD1 (6 bases). The germline CDR1 and CDR2 sequences are LGHDT and YNNKEL (reference sequence). V lost 3 bases to trimming and J lost 6 bases, with 9 bases between them. This CDR3 region has 13 residues. The CDR3 reads CASSQVRGQPQHF. For the CDR3, the DNA is TGTGCCAGCAGCCAGGTCAGGGGTCAGCCCCAGCATTTT.

This clone has ten or more counts. The chain carries TRBV29-1 and TRBJ2-7, with unresolved D. Trimming shortened V by 5 bases and J by 7 bases, and 12 bases separated the two germline ends. This CDR3 is 11 amino acids long. CDR1 and CDR2 (germline): SQVTM, ANQGSEA. CDR3 region: CSVLTMWEQYF. Written as DNA, the CDR3 is TGCAGCGTTCTAACGATGTGGGAGCAGTACTTC.

V usage is TRBV27 and J usage is TRBJ1-6; possibly TRBD1 for D (5 bases). This CDR3 is built from 15 residues. Germline V gives CDR1 MNHEY, CDR2 SMNVEV (reference sequence). Trimming took off 6 bases at V and 6 bases at J, with 15 bases between the two ends. The CDR3 coding sequence is TGTGCCAGCAGGCAGGAGGGGAGCCTTAATTCACCCCTCCACTTT. This codes for CASRQEGSLNSPLHF.

CDR3 in amino acids: CASSYSGRDNEQFF. The CDR3 DNA reads as TGTGCCAGCAGCTATAGCGGGAGGGACAATGAGCAGTTCTTC. The chain joins TRBV4-2 to TRBJ2-1, with TRBD2 matching 11 bases. In germline, CDR1 is LGHNA, CDR2 YNFKEQ. V shed 5 bases, J shed 5 bases, and the junction held 2 bases outside the gene matches. The CDR3 consists of 14 residues.

CDR3 bases: TGTGCCAGCAGCCAAGCCGGCAGGGGACCGACAGATACGCAGTATTTT. Its translation: CASSQAGRGPTDTQYF. V and J are TRBV3-1 (or the pseudogene TRBV3-2) and TRBJ2-3; D is perhaps TRBD1 (6 bases). Trimming removed 1 base from V and 3 bases from J, with 14 bases in between. The CDR3 totals 16 residues. CDR1 and CDR2 (germline): LGHDT, YNNKEL (reference sequence).

This chain connects TRBV6-5 to TRBJ2-3; 7 bases map to TRBD2. Trimming removed 5 bases from V and 5 bases from J; junction bases left unmatched: 10. The CDR3 runs to 15 residues. Germline assignment: CDR1 MNHEY and CDR2 SVGAGI. CDR3 coding DNA: TGTGCCAGCAGTCGGGGGGATTTCTTGGGAGATACGCAGTATTTT. As protein: CASSRGDFLGDTQYF.

The chain has TRBV10-2 and TRBJ2-7; D not certain. This CDR3 region has 14 residues. Germline-derived CDR1 and CDR2 are WSHSY and SAAADI. The V gene lost 2 bases and the J gene lost 7 bases, with 15 bases spanning the gap. CDR3 nucleotide sequence: TGCGCCAGCAGTGAGCTTCCGGAAACGAGGGAGCAGTACTTC. Translated, it gives CASSELPETREQYF.

The chain employs TRBV7-2 and TRBJ2-7; a possible D gene is TRBD2 (6 bases). Trimming took 3 bases from V and 2 from J, leaving 11 bases between them. Germline V gives CDR1 SGHTA, CDR2 FQGNSA. The CDR3 has 14 residues. CDR3 DNA sequence: TGTGCCAGCAGCTTTGGCGGGGCCACCTACGAGCAGTACTTC. Amino acid sequence: CASSFGGATYEQYF.

V and J are TRBV28 and TRBJ1-1; 9 positions agree with TRBD1. This CDR3 spans 14 amino acids. Germline V gives CDR1 MDHEN, CDR2 SYDVKM. V was pared by 4 bases and J by 5 bases, with 5 bases of the junction left unmatched. The CDR3 nucleotides are TGTGCCAGCAGTTCGGGACAGGGTGTTACTGAAGCTTTCTTT. As protein: CASSSGQGVTEAFF.

This chain connects TRBV7-2 to TRBJ1-1, with TRBD1 matching 8 bases. The junction had 10 bases not matched to a gene; V was cut back by 5 bases and J by 8 bases. From germline, CDR1 is SGHTA and CDR2 FQGNSA. This CDR3 has 14 amino acids. Here the CDR3 reads CASSRGQGNREAFF. The CDR3 region has the DNA TGTGCCAGCAGCCGTGGACAGGGCAATAGGGAAGCTTTCTTT.